Listed below are T cell receptor beta chains from one sample, sequenced in a study of T cells after yellow fever vaccination. TCRdb fed the 5' RACE reads into MiXCR, producing one record per CDR3 protein. Altogether some 400,000 distinct CDR3 sequences are present, 6.2% being singletons, with the ten largest covering roughly 15%. The source was PBMCs, collected 5 days after the yellow fever booster vaccination. Receptors originate from a man aged 25 to 40 who received the YFV17D yellow fever vaccine. CDR3s include the opening cysteine and the closing phenylalanine or tryptophan. A D gene is named only where the DNA matches it firmly. A clone size is listed for some rows: how often the clone was seen (once, few, many), or a class if it is expanded.

DNA,CDR3,D,size,length,V,J
TGCAGCGCGTACTCCGGTGGGGAGCGGGGCTACGAGCAGTACTTC,CSAYSGGERGYEQYF,TRBD2,few,15,TRBV29-1,TRBJ2-7
TGCGCCAGCAGCTTGCTTGGGGGACAGCCTTACGAGCAGTACTTC,CASSLLGGQPYEQYF,TRBD1,many,15,TRBV5-1,TRBJ2-7
TGTGCCAGCAGTTACCTAGGGTTAGCGGGAAACAATGAGCAGTTCTTC,CASSYLGLAGNNEQFF,TRBD2,few,16,TRBV6-5,TRBJ2-1
TGTGCCAGCAGCCAAGATCCGGGGGGAACGCAGTATTTT,CASSQDPGGTQYF,TRBD2,many,13,TRBV14,TRBJ2-3
TGCAGTGCAACCCGGGACTCTTACTCCTACAATGAGCAGTTCTTC,CSATRDSYSYNEQFF,NA,NA,15,TRBV20-1,TRBJ2-1
TGCAGTGCCTCCAAGCCGACAGATTCCTACGAGCAGTACTTC,CSASKPTDSYEQYF,NA,NA,14,TRBV20-1,TRBJ2-7
TGTGCCATCAAGGGGAACTTCGGTGGGGCCACAGATACGCAGTATTTT,CAIKGNFGGATDTQYF,NA,NA,16,TRBV10-3,TRBJ2-3
TGTGCCAGCAGCCTGATTACCGTGGGGCTGAATCCCAGCACAGATACGCAGTATTTT,CASSLITVGLNPSTDTQYF,NA,few,19,TRBV7-8,TRBJ2-3
TGCGCCAGCAGCCCGGGACAGGGGGGAATGGTCGCTGAAGCTTTCTTT,CASSPGQGGMVAEAFF,TRBD1,NA,16,TRBV5-1,TRBJ1-1
TGCAGTGGGGAAGGATCCGCAGGGGATGCCTATAGCAATCAGCCCCAGCATTTT,CSGEGSAGDAYSNQPQHF,NA,few,18,TRBV20-1,TRBJ1-5